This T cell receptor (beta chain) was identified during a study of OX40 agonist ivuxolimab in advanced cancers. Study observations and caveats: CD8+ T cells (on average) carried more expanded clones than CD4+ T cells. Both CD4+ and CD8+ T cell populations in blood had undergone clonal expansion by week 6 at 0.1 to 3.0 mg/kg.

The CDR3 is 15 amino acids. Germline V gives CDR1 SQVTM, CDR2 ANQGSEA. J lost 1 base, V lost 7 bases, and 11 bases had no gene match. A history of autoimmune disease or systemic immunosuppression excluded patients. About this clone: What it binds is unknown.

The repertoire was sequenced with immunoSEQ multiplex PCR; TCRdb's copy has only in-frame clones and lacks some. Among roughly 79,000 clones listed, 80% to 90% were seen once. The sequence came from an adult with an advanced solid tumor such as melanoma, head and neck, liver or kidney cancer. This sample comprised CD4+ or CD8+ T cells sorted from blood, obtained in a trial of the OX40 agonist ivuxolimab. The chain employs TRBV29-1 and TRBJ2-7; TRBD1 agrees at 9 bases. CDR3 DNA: TGCAGCGCCGTGTATCTCGACAGGGGGTCCTACGAGCAGTACTTC. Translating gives CSAVYLDRGSYEQYF.